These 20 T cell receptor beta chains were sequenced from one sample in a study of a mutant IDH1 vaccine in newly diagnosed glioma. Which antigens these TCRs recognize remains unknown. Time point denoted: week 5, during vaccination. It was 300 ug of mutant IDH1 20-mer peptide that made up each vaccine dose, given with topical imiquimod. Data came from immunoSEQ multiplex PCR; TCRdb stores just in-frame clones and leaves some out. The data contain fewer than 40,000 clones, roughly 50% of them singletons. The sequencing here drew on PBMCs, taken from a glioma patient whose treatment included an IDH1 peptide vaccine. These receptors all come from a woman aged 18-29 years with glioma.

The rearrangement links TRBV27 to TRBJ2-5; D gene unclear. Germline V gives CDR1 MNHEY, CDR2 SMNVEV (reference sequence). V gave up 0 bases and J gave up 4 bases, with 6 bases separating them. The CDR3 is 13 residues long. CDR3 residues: CASSLSRIETQYF. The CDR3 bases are TGTGCCAGCAGTTTATCGAGGATAGAGACCCAGTACTTC.

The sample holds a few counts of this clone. The DNA for the CDR3 is TGCGCCAGCAGAGAACTCGGGCAGGGGGGGGAAAAACTGTTTTTT. It specifies CASRELGQGGEKLFF. V and J are TRBV5-1 and TRBJ1-4, with 7 bases that match TRBD1. Germline CDR1 and CDR2: SGHRS and YFSETQ. The CDR3 contains 15 residues. With 5 bases clipped from V and 8 bases from J, the junction kept 12 bases outside the gene matches. Full variable domain (rest looked up from reference TRBV5-1 and TRBJ1-4): KAGVTQTPRYLIKTRGQQVTLSCSPISGHRSVSWYQQTPGQGLQFLFEYFSETQRNKGNFPGRFSGRQFSNSRSEMNVSTLELGDSALYLCASRELGQGGEKLFFGSGTQLSVL.

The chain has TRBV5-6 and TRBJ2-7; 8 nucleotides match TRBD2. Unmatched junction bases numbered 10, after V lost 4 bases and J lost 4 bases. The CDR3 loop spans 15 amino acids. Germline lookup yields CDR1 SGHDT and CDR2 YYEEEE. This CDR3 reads CASSRTAGVRYEQYF. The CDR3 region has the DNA TGTGCCAGCAGCAGGACAGCGGGAGTAAGGTACGAGCAGTACTTC.

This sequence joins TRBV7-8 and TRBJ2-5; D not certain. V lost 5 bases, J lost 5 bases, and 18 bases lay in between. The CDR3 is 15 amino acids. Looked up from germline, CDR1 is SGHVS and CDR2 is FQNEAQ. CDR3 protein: CASSGPIWRRETQYF. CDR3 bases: TGTGCCAGCAGCGGCCCTATCTGGAGAAGGGAGACCCAGTACTTC.

The CDR3 loop reads CASSSIRTGGYTEAFF. CDR3 DNA: TGTGCCAGCAGTTCGATTCGGACAGGGGGCTACACTGAAGCTTTCTTT. The chain couples TRBV27 to TRBJ1-1; TRBD1 aligns across 11 bases. The germline CDR1 and CDR2 sequences are MNHEY and SMNVEV (reference sequence). CDR3 size: 16 residues. V trimming: 4 bases; J trimming: 3 bases; junction bases outside the gene matches: 7.

The CDR3: CASSLWQEAFF. The CDR3 nucleotides read TGTGCCAGCAGTTTGTGGCAGGAAGCTTTCTTT. This rearrangement joins TRBV28 to TRBJ1-1; D call uncertain. This CDR3 is 11 amino acids long. V was cut by 3 bases and J by 8 bases, with 7 bases left in between. Germline CDR1 MDHEN, CDR2 SYDVKM. Combining the CDR3 with reference TRBV28 and TRBJ1-1 gives the whole variable domain DVKVTQSSRYLVKRTGEKVFLECVQDMDHENMFWYRQDPGLGLRLIYFSYDVKMKEKGDIPEGYSVSREKKERFSLILESASTNQTSMYLCASSLWQEAFFGQGTRLTVV.

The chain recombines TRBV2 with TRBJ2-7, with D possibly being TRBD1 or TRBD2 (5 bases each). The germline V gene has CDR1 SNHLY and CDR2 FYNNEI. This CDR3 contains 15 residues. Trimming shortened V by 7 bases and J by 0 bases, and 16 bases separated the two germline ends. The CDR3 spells CASKQGVSSSYEQYF. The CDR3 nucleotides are TGTGCCAGCAAGCAGGGAGTCTCGAGCTCCTACGAGCAGTACTTC. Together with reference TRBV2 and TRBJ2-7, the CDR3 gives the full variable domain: EPEVTQTPSHQVTQMGQEVILRCVPISNHLYFYWYRQILGQKVEFLVSFYNNEISEKSEIFDDQFSVERPDGSNFTLKIRSTKLEDSAMYFCASKQGVSSSYEQYFGPGTRLTVT.

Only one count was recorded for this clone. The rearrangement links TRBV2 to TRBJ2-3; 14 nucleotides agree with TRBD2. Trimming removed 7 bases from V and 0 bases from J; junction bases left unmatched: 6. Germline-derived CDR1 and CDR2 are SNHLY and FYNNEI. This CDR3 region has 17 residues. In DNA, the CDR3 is TGTGCCAGCATTGGGACTAGCGGGGGATCTAGCACAGATACGCAGTATTTT. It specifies CASIGTSGGSSTDTQYF.

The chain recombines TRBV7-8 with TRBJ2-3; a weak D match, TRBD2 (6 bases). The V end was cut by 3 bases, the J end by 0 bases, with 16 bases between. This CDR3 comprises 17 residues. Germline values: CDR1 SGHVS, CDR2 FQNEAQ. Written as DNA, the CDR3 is TGTGCCAGCAGCTTCGGGCCGATTAGCGGTAGCACAGATACGCAGTATTTT. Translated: CASSFGPISGSTDTQYF.

The CDR3 loop reads CASSQVLSGSSYNEQFF. The CDR3 coding sequence is TGCGCCAGCAGCCAAGTGCTGAGCGGTTCATCCTACAATGAGCAGTTCTTC. The rearrangement links TRBV4-3 to TRBJ2-1, with D possibly being TRBD2 (5 bases). Germline values: CDR1 LGHNA, CDR2 YSLEER. The CDR3 loop spans 17 amino acids. Trimming left V 1 base short and J 1 base short, with 14 bases between.

The CDR3 DNA reads TGTGCCAGCAGTTACCCCGGCGGGGGGGAGCTGTTTTTT. Encoded protein: CASSYPGGGELFF. V is TRBV6-5 and J is TRBJ2-2, with a weak D call TRBD2 (5 bases). V shed 2 bases and J shed 8 bases, with 9 bases lying between them. The CDR3 runs 13 residues. Germline assignment: CDR1 MNHEY and CDR2 SVGAGI.

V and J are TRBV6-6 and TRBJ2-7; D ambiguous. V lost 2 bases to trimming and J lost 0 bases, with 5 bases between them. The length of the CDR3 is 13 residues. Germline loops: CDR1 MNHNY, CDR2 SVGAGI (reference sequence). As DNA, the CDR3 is TGTGCCAGCAGTTACGGCAACTCCTACGAGCAGTACTTC. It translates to CASSYGNSYEQYF.

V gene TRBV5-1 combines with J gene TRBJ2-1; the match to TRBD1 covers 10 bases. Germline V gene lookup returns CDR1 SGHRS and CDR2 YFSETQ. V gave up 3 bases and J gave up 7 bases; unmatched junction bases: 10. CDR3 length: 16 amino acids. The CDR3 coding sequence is TGCGCCAGCAGCTATGCGACAGGGGGCGCACATAATGAGCAGTTCTTC. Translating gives CASSYATGGAHNEQFF.

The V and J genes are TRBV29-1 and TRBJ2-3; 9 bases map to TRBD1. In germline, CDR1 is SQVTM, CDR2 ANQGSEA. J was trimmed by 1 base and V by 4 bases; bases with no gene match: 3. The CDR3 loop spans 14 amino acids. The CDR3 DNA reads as TGCAGCGTTGGGGGACAGGGAGGCACAGATACGCAGTATTTT. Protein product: CSVGGQGGTDTQYF.

The CDR3 coding sequence is TGTGCCAGCAGCTTAAGGGGGGTACAGGGGGAATATAACACCGGGGAGCTGTTTTTT. This codes for CASSLRGVQGEYNTGELFF. V usage is TRBV7-3 and J usage is TRBJ2-2; 8 positions match TRBD1. CDR1 is SGHTA and CDR2 is FQGTGA in the germline V gene. The ends lost 1 base at V and 2 bases at J; junction bases unmatched: 12. The CDR3 totals 19 residues.

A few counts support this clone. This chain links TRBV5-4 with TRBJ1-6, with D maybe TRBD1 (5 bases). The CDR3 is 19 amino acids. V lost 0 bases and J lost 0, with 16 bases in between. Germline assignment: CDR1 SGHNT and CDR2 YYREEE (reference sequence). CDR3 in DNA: TGTGCCAGCAGCTTGGGGGTGGTGAGGGGCAGCTCCTATAATTCACCCCTCCACTTT. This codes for CASSLGVVRGSSYNSPLHF.

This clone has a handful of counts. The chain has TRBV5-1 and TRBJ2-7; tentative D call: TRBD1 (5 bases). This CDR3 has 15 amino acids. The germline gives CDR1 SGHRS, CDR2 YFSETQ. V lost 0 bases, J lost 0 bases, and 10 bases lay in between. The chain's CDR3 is CASSLVPDISYEQYF. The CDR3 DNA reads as TGCGCCAGCAGCTTGGTACCGGACATCTCCTACGAGCAGTACTTC.

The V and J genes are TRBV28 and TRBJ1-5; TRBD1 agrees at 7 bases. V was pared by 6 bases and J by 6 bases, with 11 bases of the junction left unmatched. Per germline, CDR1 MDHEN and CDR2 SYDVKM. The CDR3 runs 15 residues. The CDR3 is CASSANRGFGQPQHF. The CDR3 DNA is TGTGCCAGCAGCGCTAACAGGGGATTCGGTCAGCCCCAGCATTTT. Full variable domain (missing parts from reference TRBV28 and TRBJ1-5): DVKVTQSSRYLVKRTGEKVFLECVQDMDHENMFWYRQDPGLGLRLIYFSYDVKMKEKGDIPEGYSVSREKKERFSLILESASTNQTSMYLCASSANRGFGQPQHFGDGTRLSIL.

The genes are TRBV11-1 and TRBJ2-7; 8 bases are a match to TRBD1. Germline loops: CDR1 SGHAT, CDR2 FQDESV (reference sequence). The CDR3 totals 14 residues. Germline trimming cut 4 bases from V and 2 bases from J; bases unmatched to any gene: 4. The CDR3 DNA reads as TGTGCCAGCAGCTCGACAGGGGACCCCTACGAGCAGTACTTC. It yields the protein CASSSTGDPYEQYF.

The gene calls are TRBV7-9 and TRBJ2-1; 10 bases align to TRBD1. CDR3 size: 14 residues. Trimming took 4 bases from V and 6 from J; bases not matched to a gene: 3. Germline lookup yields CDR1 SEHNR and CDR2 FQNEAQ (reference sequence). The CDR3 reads CASSSRTGGNEQFF. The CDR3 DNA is TGTGCCAGCAGCTCCCGGACAGGGGGCAATGAGCAGTTCTTC.